These 25 T cell receptor beta chains were sequenced from one sample in a study of T cell responses to AZD1222 COVID-19 vaccine. Sequenced by immunoSEQ multiplex PCR; TCRdb stores in-frame clones only, minus some. The data show 150,000 or so clones, 94% seen once. Sample: peripheral blood, taken on day 0 of AZD1222 vaccination. These receptors originate from an adult in good health.

As regards this clone: The germline gene is not matched at one end of the junction; a read error may be the cause. This chain connects TRBV2 to TRBJ1-5; D gene uncertain. Germline loops: CDR1 SNHLY, CDR2 FYNNEI. CDR3 length: 11 residues. This CDR3 is CASSERRRVWF. The CDR3 bases are TGTGCCAGCAGTGAAAGGCGCCGGGTTTGGTTT.

The J gene is TRBJ1-2, the V gene TRBV12-3 or TRBV12-4; D is undetermined. V was clipped by 5 bases and J by 3 bases, with 7 bases between them. The CDR3 length is 12 residues. The CDR3 coding sequence is TGTGCCAGCAGTCTGCACCACTATGGCTACACCTTC. Protein: CASSLHHYGYTF.

This clone was observed once. The chain uses TRBV2 and TRBJ2-7, with 7 bases aligning to TRBD2. Germline V gene lookup returns CDR1 SNHLY and CDR2 FYNNEI. This CDR3 spans 15 amino acids. The ends lost 3 bases at V and 6 bases at J; junction bases unmatched: 11. The CDR3 DNA is TGTGCCAGCAGTGACTCTGGGCTAGCGGTGCGCGAGCAGTACTTC. It is translated as CASSDSGLAVREQYF.

The count of this clone is one. The identical CDR3 is also encoded by other nucleotide sequences in the sample. The V gene is TRBV6-5, the J gene TRBJ1-5, with 7 bases fitting TRBD1. This CDR3 has 13 residues. The J segment lost 4 bases and the V segment lost 6 bases, leaving 3 bases of the junction unmatched. Germline V lookup: CDR1 MNHEY, CDR2 SVGAGI. CDR3 in DNA: TGTGCCAGCAGGGGACAGCGGAATCAGCCCCAGCATTTT. It translates to CASRGQRNQPQHF.

The chain links TRBV9 to TRBJ2-3; 7 nucleotides line up with TRBD1. The CDR3 consists of 14 residues. The J segment lost 7 bases and the V segment lost 0 bases, leaving 5 bases of the junction unmatched. CDR1 is SGDLS, CDR2 YYNGEE, per germline. CDR3 protein: CASSVEQGTHTQYF. The CDR3 DNA follows: TGTGCCAGCAGCGTAGAACAGGGGACCCATACGCAGTATTTT.

This chain uses TRBV28 with TRBJ1-1; 7 bases are shared with TRBD1. Trimming took 6 bases from V and 6 from J; bases not matched to a gene: 7. From germline, CDR1 is MDHEN and CDR2 SYDVKM. The CDR3 contains 13 residues. The CDR3 DNA sequence: TGTGCCAGCAGAGCCGACAGGGTCGCTGAAGCTTTCTTT. Its translation is CASRADRVAEAFF.

The chain has TRBV12-3 or TRBV12-4 and TRBJ1-3; D ambiguous. V was pared by 6 bases and J by 8 bases, with 11 bases between. The CDR3 is 12 residues long. The CDR3 loop reads CASSQVPDTIYF. CDR3 DNA sequence: TGTGCCAGCAGCCAGGTACCGGACACCATATATTTT.

This chain uses TRBV5-1 with TRBJ1-4, with 7 bases that match TRBD1. This CDR3 spans 14 amino acids. Unmatched junction bases numbered 11, after V lost 7 bases and J lost 8 bases. The germline CDR1 and CDR2 sequences are SGHRS and YFSETQ. The CDR3 reads CASAISQGREKLFF. Here the CDR3 DNA reads TGCGCCAGCGCAATCTCACAGGGGCGGGAAAAACTGTTTTTT.

This chain connects TRBV7-9 to TRBJ1-4; TRBD1 is a possible D gene (5 bases). V lost 5 bases and J lost 7, with 11 bases in between. CDR1 is SEHNR and CDR2 is FQNEAQ in the germline V gene (reference sequence). The CDR3 has 13 residues. For the CDR3, the DNA is TGTGCCAGCAGCCGGGGGTCGGGTGAAAAACTGTTTTTT. Protein: CASSRGSGEKLFF.

This chain joins TRBV19 and TRBJ2-7; perhaps TRBD1 as D (6 bases). Trimming stripped 7 bases from V and 1 base from J, with 14 bases between. Per the germline V gene, CDR1 is LNHDA and CDR2 is SQIVND (reference sequence). The CDR3 totals 14 residues. The CDR3 loop reads CASMPGTKSYEQYF. CDR3 in DNA: TGTGCCAGTATGCCGGGGACAAAATCCTACGAGCAGTACTTC.

The CDR3 spells CASSTFPGQGANEQFF. The CDR3 coding sequence is TGTGCCAGCAGTACTTTTCCGGGACAGGGGGCCAATGAGCAGTTCTTC. This chain connects TRBV6-2 or TRBV6-3 to TRBJ2-1, with 12 bases fitting TRBD1. Germline-derived CDR1 and CDR2 are MNHEY and SVGEGT. The V segment lost 5 bases and the J segment 6 bases; nucleotides outside the gene matches: 8. This CDR3 region has 16 residues.

This clone was seen more than once but under ten times. The chain recombines TRBV5-1 with TRBJ2-7; a weak D match, TRBD1 (5 bases). In germline, CDR1 is SGHRS, CDR2 YFSETQ. V was cut by 2 bases and J by 2 bases, with 14 bases left in between. The CDR3 contains 15 residues. This CDR3 is CASSLGIAGPYEQYF. The DNA for the CDR3 is TGCGCCAGCAGCTTAGGAATTGCAGGGCCCTACGAGCAGTACTTC.

The V call is TRBV4-2, the J call TRBJ1-6; D unclear. The germline V and J ends were trimmed by 5 bases and 5 bases, with 13 bases remaining between them. In germline, CDR1 is LGHNA, CDR2 YNFKEQ. This CDR3 region has 15 residues. The CDR3 spells CASSRLEADNSPLHF. The DNA of the CDR3 is TGTGCCAGCAGCAGACTCGAGGCCGATAATTCACCCCTCCACTTT.

The V gene is TRBV29-1, the J gene TRBJ1-1; TRBD1 is a possible D gene (5 bases). V was cut by 4 bases and J by 6 bases, with 15 bases left in between. The CDR3 spans 13 residues. The germline V gene has CDR1 SQVTM and CDR2 ANQGSEA. The CDR3 spells CSVASILGPEAFF. The CDR3 DNA sequence: TGCAGCGTTGCTAGCATTTTGGGACCTGAAGCTTTCTTT.

This clone was counted only a few times. V is TRBV3-1 (or the pseudogene TRBV3-2) and J is TRBJ1-5, with 8 positions matching TRBD1. The V gene end was trimmed by 1 base and the J gene end by 8 bases; junction bases not matched to a gene: 4. Germline V lookup: CDR1 LGHDT, CDR2 YNNKEL (reference sequence). This CDR3 comprises 14 residues. In nucleotides, the CDR3 is TGTGCCAGCAGCCAAGCACAGGGGGTCAAGCCCCAGCATTTT. Residues: CASSQAQGVKPQHF.

The CDR3 region has the DNA TGTGCCAGCAGCTCCTCTAGCGGGAGTATCAATGAGCAGTTCTTC. Its protein product is CASSSSSGSINEQFF. V is TRBV3-1 (or the pseudogene TRBV3-2) and J is TRBJ2-1; 10 bases align to TRBD2. With V trimmed by 5 bases and J by 6 bases, 7 bases remained unmatched. Germline V gives CDR1 LGHDT, CDR2 YNNKEL (reference sequence). The CDR3 is 15 amino acids.

The rearrangement uses TRBV7-9 and TRBJ1-2; D is perhaps TRBD1 (6 bases). Germline V CDR1 and CDR2: SEHNR, FQNEAQ (reference sequence). The germline V and J ends were trimmed by 5 bases and 8 bases, with 18 bases remaining between them. This CDR3 comprises 14 residues. CDR3 coding DNA: TGTGCCAGCAGCAGCAGATCAGGGGCCGCGGGCTACACCTTC. Protein product: CASSSRSGAAGYTF.

The chain uses TRBV7-9 and TRBJ2-2; D gene unclear. The CDR3 spans 15 residues. CDR1 and CDR2 from the germline V gene are SEHNR and FQNEAQ (reference sequence). Trimming removed 2 bases from V and 4 bases from J, with 11 bases in between. CDR3 sequence reads: CASSLFGFSTGELFF. In DNA form, the CDR3 reads TGTGCCAGCAGCTTATTCGGGTTCTCCACCGGGGAGCTGTTTTTT.

V and J are TRBV25-1 and TRBJ2-1; 7 bases map to TRBD2. V shed 1 base, J shed 4 bases, and the junction held 4 bases outside the gene matches. Germline V lookup: CDR1 MGHDK, CDR2 SYGVNS. The CDR3 extends over 15 amino acids. In DNA, the CDR3 is TGTGCCAGCAGTGAATGGGGGGGAGGGTACAATGAGCAGTTCTTC. This gives the protein CASSEWGGGYNEQFF. Complete variable domain (other parts from reference TRBV25-1 and TRBJ2-1): EADIYQTPRYLVIGTGKKITLECSQTMGHDKMYWYQQDPGMELHLIHYSYGVNSTEKGDLSSESTVSRIRTEHFPLTLESARPSHTSQYLCASSEWGGGYNEQFFGPGTRLTVL.

V and J are TRBV28 and TRBJ1-5, with 8 bases fitting TRBD1. The CDR3 contains 14 residues. CDR1 is MDHEN and CDR2 is SYDVKM in the germline V gene. J lost 5 bases, V lost 5 bases, and 5 bases had no gene match. The CDR3 DNA follows: TGTGCCAGCAGTCGGGACAGGATCGATCAGCCCCAGCATTTT. Translating gives CASSRDRIDQPQHF.

The chain links TRBV5-1 to TRBJ2-7, with 10 bases lining up with TRBD1. CDR1 is SGHRS, CDR2 YFSETQ, per germline. The length of the CDR3 is 13 residues. V was pared by 4 bases and J by 6 bases, with 4 bases of the junction left unmatched. Written as DNA, the CDR3 is TGCGCCAGCAGCCTGGGACAGGGGAGCGAGCAGTACTTC. This codes for CASSLGQGSEQYF.

This clone has only one observation. The V and J genes are TRBV5-1 and TRBJ2-7; TRBD1 agrees at 8 bases. The J segment lost 5 bases and the V segment lost 5 bases, leaving 9 bases of the junction unmatched. The germline V gene encodes CDR1 SGHRS and CDR2 YFSETQ. The CDR3 is made up of 14 amino acids. In DNA, the CDR3 is TGCGCCAGCAGTGTGCAGGGGGCGCCTGACGAGCAGTACTTC. Amino acid sequence: CASSVQGAPDEQYF.

This rearrangement joins TRBV4-2 to TRBJ1-5; D not certain. Germline V gives CDR1 LGHNA, CDR2 YNFKEQ. The length of the CDR3 is 16 residues. V was trimmed by 0 bases and J by 4 bases, leaving 13 bases between them. This chain's CDR3 is CASSQDLQVLNQPQHF. CDR3 in DNA: TGTGCCAGCAGCCAAGATCTGCAGGTACTTAATCAGCCCCAGCATTTT.

The V call is TRBV12-3 or TRBV12-4, the J call TRBJ1-5; D is uncertain. Trimming pared 3 bases from V and 6 bases from J, leaving 6 bases between. This CDR3 is 12 amino acids long. As DNA, the CDR3 is TGTGCCAGCAGTTTGACGGTTCAGCCCCAGCATTTT. This gives the protein CASSLTVQPQHF.

This clone was detected once. The J gene is TRBJ1-5, the V gene TRBV28, with 7 bases matching TRBD1. The CDR3 contains 13 residues. In germline, CDR1 is MDHEN, CDR2 SYDVKM. The J segment lost 7 bases and the V segment lost 8 bases, leaving 8 bases of the junction unmatched. Here the CDR3 reads CASQMTGPQPQHF. Written as DNA, the CDR3 is TGTGCCAGCCAGATGACAGGGCCACAGCCCCAGCATTTT.